These 5 T cell receptor beta chains were sequenced from one sample in a study of beta chain features in type 1 diabetes. Isolated RNA was reverse transcribed in full, so expressed TCRB transcripts were sequenced. Repertoires were generated with immunoSEQ multiplex PCR, while TCRdb's copy carries only in-frame clones and drops some. The table has about 340,000 clones, less than 10% seen once; the top ten hold less than 0.45%. The sample taken for sequencing was central memory CD4+ T cells from blood. These receptors were collected from a woman younger than 35 in good health.

This clone came up a few times. This chain joins TRBV29-1 and TRBJ2-5; possibly TRBD1 or TRBD2 for D (5 bases each). The last part of the DNA fits TRBJ2-7 better; the J call may be wrong. This CDR3 contains 12 residues. The germline CDR1 and CDR2 sequences are SQVTM and ANQGSEA. For the CDR3, the DNA is TGCAGCGCCGGGGACGGAGCCTACGAGCAGTACTTC. Translated, it gives CSAGDGAYEQYF.

This clone was detected only a few times. The chain recombines TRBV4-3 with TRBJ1-1, with D uncertain. Germline CDR1 reads LGHNA; CDR2 reads YSLEER. CDR3 length: 13 amino acids. Trimming left V 1 base short and J 1 base short, with 4 bases between. The CDR3 DNA reads TGCGCCAGCAGCCAAGTACCGAACACTGAAGCTTTCTTT. This sequence encodes CASSQVPNTEAFF.

The chain combines TRBV19 with TRBJ1-2; D may be TRBD1 (5 bases). Trimming left V 3 bases short and J 5 bases short, with 13 bases between. Looked up from germline, CDR1 is LNHDA and CDR2 is SQIVND (reference sequence). The CDR3 covers 14 residues. CDR3 coding DNA: TGTGCCAGTAGTATTTTTGGGACTGAATATGGCTACACCTTC. Amino acids: CASSIFGTEYGYTF.

The chain couples TRBV4-3 to TRBJ2-1; TRBD2 aligns across 16 bases. The CDR3 consists of 19 residues. Trimming cost V 1 base and J 5 bases; bases outside gene matches: 8. Germline V gives CDR1 LGHNA, CDR2 YSLEER. The CDR3 loop is CASSQVPGLAGGQHNEQFF. The CDR3 DNA is TGCGCCAGCAGCCAAGTCCCGGGACTAGCGGGAGGGCAGCACAATGAGCAGTTCTTC.

This clone was counted a few times. V gene TRBV15 combines with J gene TRBJ2-1, with D perhaps matching TRBD1 or TRBD2 (5 bases each). The CDR3 has 17 amino acids. V dropped 3 bases and J dropped 9 bases, with 24 bases sitting between them. Per germline, CDR1 LNHNV and CDR2 YYDKDF (reference sequence). CDR3 nucleotides: TGTGCCACCAGCAGGGGGGAAGGGAGAGGTCCTTTTGGTGAGCAGTTCTTC. Translated: CATSRGEGRGPFGEQFF.